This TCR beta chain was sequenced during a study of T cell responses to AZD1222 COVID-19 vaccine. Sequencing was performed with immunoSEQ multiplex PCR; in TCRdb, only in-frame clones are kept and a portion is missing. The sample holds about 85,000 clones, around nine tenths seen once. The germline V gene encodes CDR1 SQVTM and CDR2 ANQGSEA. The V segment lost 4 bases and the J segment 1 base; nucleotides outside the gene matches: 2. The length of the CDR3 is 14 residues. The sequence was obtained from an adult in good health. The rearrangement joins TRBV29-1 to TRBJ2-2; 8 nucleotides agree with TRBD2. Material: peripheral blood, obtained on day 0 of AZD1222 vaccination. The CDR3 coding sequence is TGCAGCGTTGCCGCGGGAGGGAACACCGGGGAGCTGTTTTTT. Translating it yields CSVAAGGNTGELFF.